A single sample is the source of the 9 T cell receptor beta chains below, sequenced in a study of blood T cells in healthy people across ages (dated by TCRdb to about 2015). Libraries were prepared through 5' RACE. The instrument given in TCRdb is Illumina HiSeq 2500. A second PCR of about 6 to 12 cycles was run with a J-beta primer mix and a sample-barcoded 5' primer. TCRdb reanalyzed the raw reads on its own, using fastp at Q25 for trimming and MiXCR for clone calling, and kept in-frame beta chains. Each record represents a unique CDR3 protein, reported with the most common genes and DNA among its rows. For this sample the table gives approximately 830,000 distinct CDR3 sequences, of which around 68% were detected only once. About a quarter of the sample belongs to the ten largest clones. Input material: blood. The receptors were gathered from a man aged 30 to 39 in good health.

This clonotype came up many times. J is TRBJ2-3 and V is TRBV5-5; TRBD2 is a possible D gene (5 bases). Per germline, CDR1 SGHKS and CDR2 YYEKEE (reference sequence). The CDR3 contains 15 residues. The V gene lost 0 bases and the J gene lost 0 bases, with 8 bases spanning the gap. The CDR3 coding sequence is TGTGCCAGCAGCTTGGTAGAGCGGAGCACAGATACGCAGTATTTT. It yields the protein CASSLVERSTDTQYF.

The chain joins TRBV12-3 or TRBV12-4 to TRBJ2-2; D ambiguous. The V end was cut by 5 bases, the J end by 6 bases, with 16 bases between. The CDR3 sequence is 15 residues long. This CDR3 reads CASSRSSNGPGELFF. The CDR3 region has the DNA TGTGCCAGCAGTCGTTCGTCAAACGGTCCCGGGGAGCTGTTTTTT.

This clonotype was counted a few times. The rearrangement uses TRBV9 and TRBJ2-4, with D maybe TRBD1 (7 bases). The assigned J gene may be wrong: the sequence end matches TRBJ2-7 better. The length of the CDR3 is 16 residues. Germline loops: CDR1 SGDLS, CDR2 YYNGEE. In nucleotides, the CDR3 is TGTGCCAGCAGCGACGGAGGGGGTGAGGGGGCGTACGAGCAGTACTTC. Protein product: CASSDGGGEGAYEQYF.

The chain combines TRBV5-6 with TRBJ2-1; the D gene is possibly TRBD2 (6 bases). V lost 4 bases and J lost 7, with 18 bases in between. Germline assignment: CDR1 SGHDT and CDR2 YYEEEE. The CDR3 is made up of 15 amino acids. The CDR3 here is CASSHWGDLGNEQFF. The CDR3 DNA sequence: TGTGCCAGCAGCCACTGGGGGGATCTCGGGAATGAGCAGTTCTTC.

There are a few counts of this clonotype. The rearrangement links TRBV4-3 to TRBJ2-6, with D possibly matching TRBD1 (5 bases). V gave up 1 base and J gave up 0 bases, with 10 bases separating them. Germline assignment: CDR1 LGHNA and CDR2 YSLEER. The CDR3 spans 17 residues. The CDR3 sequence: CASSQGSGLSGANVLTF. The CDR3 DNA follows: TGCGCCAGCAGCCAAGGTTCAGGGCTCTCTGGGGCCAACGTCCTGACTTTC.

Only a few counts were recorded for this clonotype. DNA for the CDR3: TGTGCCAGCAGCCCCCGACAGACTGGCTACACCTTC. Its translation: CASSPRQTGYTF. This chain connects TRBV7-8 to TRBJ1-2; possibly TRBD1 for D (5 bases). The CDR3 has 12 amino acids. The V gene lost 5 bases and the J gene lost 7 bases, with 11 bases spanning the gap. Germline assignment: CDR1 SGHVS and CDR2 FQNEAQ.

The chain joins TRBV3-1 to TRBJ2-1; no reliable D call. The CDR3 contains 14 residues. The germline CDR1 and CDR2 sequences are LGHDT and YNNKEL (reference sequence). Trimming took off 4 bases at V and 5 bases at J, with 12 bases between the two ends. CDR3 sequence reads: CASSPGSANNEQFF. As DNA, the CDR3 is TGTGCCAGCAGCCCAGGTTCCGCAAACAATGAGCAGTTCTTC.

The chain carries TRBV7-2 and TRBJ1-2; 10 bases line up with TRBD1. The germline gives CDR1 SGHTA, CDR2 FQGNSA. CDR3 size: 15 residues. J lost 7 bases, V lost 4 bases, and 9 bases had no gene match. In DNA form, the CDR3 reads TGTGCCAGCAGCTCCCTATTAGGACAGGGGGTTGGCTACACCTTC. Translated: CASSSLLGQGVGYTF.

This clonotype has only one observation. The genes are TRBV12-3 or TRBV12-4 and TRBJ2-7; 7 bases are a match to TRBD2. V trimming: 6 bases; J trimming: 3 bases; junction bases outside the gene matches: 11. The CDR3 has 15 amino acids. In nucleotides, the CDR3 is TGTGCCAGCAGGTCACACCGGGACTACCTCTACGAGCAGTACTTC. This gives the protein CASRSHRDYLYEQYF.